This TCR beta chain emerged from a study of blood T cell repertoires in COVID-19. Study-wide background: The samples span acute and convalescent COVID-19 from the United States, Italy and Spain. The analysed material was cDNA or gDNA that came from T cells, B-cell-depleted T cells, or PBMCs.

Libraries were prepared by immunoSEQ multiplex PCR; TCRdb keeps only in-frame clonotypes and omits some of them. The data show approximately 25,000 clones, about four fifths seen once. This CDR3 is built from 14 residues. Per the germline V gene, CDR1 is MDHEN and CDR2 is SYDVKM. Trimming shortened V by 6 bases and J by 6 bases, and 15 bases separated the two germline ends. The sample taken for sequencing was peripheral blood. The clonotype originates from a man between 50 and 59 years old with COVID-19, enrolled during active disease. The gene calls are TRBV28 and TRBJ1-5; perhaps TRBD1 as D (5 bases). The CDR3 sequence: CASRPRGNGQPQHF. CDR3 bases: TGTGCCAGCAGGCCCCGGGGGAACGGTCAGCCCCAGCATTTT.